This TCR beta chain was observed in a study of blood T cell repertoires in COVID-19. Per the study methods: Using reference gene primer amplification, nucleated cell counts were estimated. Libraries were prepared by immunoSEQ multiplex PCR; TCRdb keeps only in-frame clonotypes and omits some of them. That table furnishes V, J and clone size, whereas the DNA furnished D and trimming. Of 310,000 or so clones in the sample, roughly 87% were seen once. This CDR3 has 17 amino acids. The V gene's germline CDR1 is SGHDN and CDR2 FVKESK. V lost 3 bases, J lost 4 bases, and 21 bases lay in between. Enrolment of Seattle patients took place during active infection, and they were followed longitudinally.

The sequenced sample consisted of peripheral blood. V and J are TRBV14 and TRBJ2-5, with D maybe TRBD2 (7 bases). The TCR was taken from a man younger than 40 with COVID-19, enrolled during active disease. CDR3 bases: TGTGCCAGCAGCCAGGCAAGTACGGGGGGCCGGGTAGAGACCCAGTACTTC. As protein: CASSQASTGGRVETQYF.